These T cell receptor beta chains were read from a single sample in a study of shared clonotypes between healthy human individuals. Measured with immunoSEQ multiplex PCR; TCRdb has only the in-frame clones, and not every one. This table has approximately 2.4 million clones, approximately 95% appearing once. Sequenced sample: naive CD4+ T cells sorted from blood. The receptor set was obtained from a man aged 18 to 35 in good health. Both conserved end residues are part of each CDR3. D genes are given only for firm matches. Part of the rows lack a size; the others show once, few, many or a class for expanded clones.

j_gene | d_gene | abundance | v_gene | CDR3aa | CDR3nt
TRBJ2-7 | NA | once | TRBV6-1 | CASSEVRDEQYF | TGTGCCAGCAGTGAGGTAAGGGACGAGCAGTACTTC
TRBJ2-5 | NA | NA | TRBV6-1 | CASSEYLLGTQYF | TGTGCCAGCAGTGAATACCTCCTTGGAACCCAGTACTTC
TRBJ2-2 | TRBD1 | NA | TRBV7-8 | CASSLRDRSNTGELFF | TGTGCCAGCAGCTTACGGGACAGATCGAACACCGGGGAGCTGTTTTTT
TRBJ2-4 | NA | NA | TRBV5-6 | CASSLMRVGLLKNIQYF | TGTGCCAGCAGCTTAATGCGAGTCGGGCTCCTCAAAAACATTCAGTACTTC
TRBJ2-7 | NA | NA | TRBV7-2 | CASSRIPSYEQYF | TGTGCCAGCAGCCGCATCCCCTCCTACGAGCAGTACTTC
TRBJ2-1 | NA | NA | TRBV2 | CASTGSHVQGQFF | TGTGCCAGCACTGGCAGCCACGTCCAGGGGCAGTTCTTC
TRBJ1-4 | TRBD1 | NA | TRBV5-1 | CASSPTGMDEKLFF | TGCGCCAGCAGCCCGACAGGGATGGATGAAAAACTGTTTTTT
TRBJ2-7 | NA | NA | TRBV7-2 | CASSFSYEQYF | TGTGCCAGCAGCTTCAGCTACGAGCAGTACTTC
TRBJ2-7 | TRBD1 | NA | TRBV6-5 | CASSSTGTDTYEQYF | TGTGCCAGCAGTTCTACCGGGACAGACACCTACGAGCAGTACTTC
TRBJ2-1 | NA | NA | TRBV14 | CASSLFNEQFF | TGTGCCAGCAGCCTCTTCAATGAGCAGTTCTTC
TRBJ2-2 | NA | NA | TRBV10-3 | CAIRNTGELFF | TGTGCCATCAGAAACACCGGGGAGCTGTTTTTT
TRBJ1-5 | NA | NA | TRBV30 | CAWKDNSNQPQHF | TGTGCCTGGAAGGATAATAGCAATCAGCCCCAGCATTTT
TRBJ2-7 | NA | NA | TRBV28 | CASSSRDIYEQYF | TGTGCCAGCAGTTCGCGGGACATTTACGAGCAGTACTTC
TRBJ2-3 | NA | NA | TRBV10-3 | CAIQGSTDTQYF | TGTGCCATTCAGGGGAGCACAGATACGCAGTATTTT
TRBJ2-7 | NA | NA | TRBV5-5 | CASSNPGTKLYEQYF | TGTGCCAGCAGCAACCCCGGGACAAAGCTCTACGAGCAGTACTTC
TRBJ1-4 | NA | NA | TRBV6-1 | CASREDLTNEKLFF | TGTGCCAGCCGGGAGGATTTAACTAATGAAAAACTGTTTTTT
TRBJ2-5 | TRBD2 | once | TRBV5-4 | CASSGGVEETQYF | TGTGCCAGCAGCGGGGGGGTGGAAGAGACCCAGTACTTC
TRBJ2-7 | NA | NA | TRBV7-2 | CASSLGGLLYEQYF | TGTGCCAGCAGCTTAGGGGGGCTCCTCTACGAGCAGTACTTC
TRBJ2-7 | TRBD2 | NA | TRBV7-2 | CASSLESTSGSANEQYF | TGTGCCAGCAGCTTAGAGTCGACTAGCGGGAGCGCCAACGAGCAGTACTTC
TRBJ2-1 | NA | NA | TRBV7-2 | CASSLDSERARNEQFF | TGTGCCAGCAGCTTAGATAGCGAAAGGGCTCGCAATGAGCAGTTCTTC
TRBJ2-2 | TRBD2 | NA | TRBV5-1 | CASRGLAGADGELFF | TGCGCCAGCCGAGGACTAGCGGGAGCTGACGGGGAGCTGTTTTTT
TRBJ2-4 | NA | NA | TRBV27 | CASSSPVAKNIQYF | TGTGCCAGCAGTTCCCCGGTAGCCAAAAACATTCAGTACTTC
TRBJ1-1 | NA | NA | TRBV6-5 | CASARASRRNTEAFF | TGTGCCAGCGCCCGGGCCAGTCGGAGAAACACTGAAGCTTTCTTT
TRBJ2-2 | TRBD1 | NA | TRBV5-4 | CASSLGSSTGGGTGELFF | TGTGCCAGCAGCTTGGGGTCGTCGACAGGGGGCGGAACCGGGGAGCTGTTTTTT
TRBJ2-7 | TRBD1 | NA | TRBV15 | CATSRSGTGTDSTYEQYF | TGTGCCACCAGCAGATCCGGGACAGGGACGGACTCCACCTACGAGCAGTACTTC
TRBJ2-1 | NA | NA | TRBV5-1 | CASSSTSVYNEQFF | TGCGCCAGCAGCTCGACCTCCGTTTACAATGAGCAGTTCTTC
TRBJ2-4 | NA | NA | TRBV18 | CASSHDGAKNIQYF | TGTGCCAGCTCCCACGACGGAGCCAAAAACATTCAGTACTTC
TRBJ2-7 | TRBD1 | NA | TRBV13 | CASTLPAGTGAEQYF | TGTGCCAGCACCCTACCCGCCGGGACAGGGGCCGAGCAGTACTTC
TRBJ2-5 | NA | NA | TRBV2 | CASSNQETQYF | TGTGCCAGCAGTAATCAAGAGACCCAGTACTTC
TRBJ1-3 | TRBD1 | NA | TRBV7-2 | CASSPDRATGNTIYF | TGTGCCAGCAGCCCGGACAGGGCTACTGGAAACACCATATATTTT
TRBJ2-7 | TRBD2 | NA | TRBV27 | CASNRLAGAPAYEQYF | TGTGCCAGTAACCGACTAGCGGGGGCACCCGCCTACGAGCAGTACTTC
TRBJ2-7 | NA | once | TRBV7-2 | CASSLMSDEQYF | TGTGCCAGCAGCTTAATGTCGGACGAGCAGTACTTC
TRBJ1-2 | NA | once | TRBV6-5 | CASRQGGGYTF | TGTGCCAGCAGACAGGGAGGCGGCTACACCTTC
TRBJ1-2 | TRBD1 | NA | TRBV10-3 | CAISEGTGNYGYTF | TGTGCCATCAGTGAGGGGACAGGGAACTATGGCTACACCTTC
TRBJ2-1 | NA | NA | TRBV30 | CAWSGDTHNEQFF | TGTGCCTGGAGCGGGGACACGCACAATGAGCAGTTCTTC
TRBJ1-5 | TRBD1 | NA | TRBV7-2 | CASSTTAGTGRNQPQHF | TGTGCCAGCAGCACGACCGCCGGGACAGGGAGGAATCAGCCCCAGCATTTT
TRBJ1-2 | NA | NA | TRBV18 | CASSPKDNNYGYTF | TGTGCCAGCTCACCAAAGGATAACAACTATGGCTACACCTTC
TRBJ1-6 | NA | NA | TRBV7-6 | CAAVTEWQLKNSPLHF | TGTGCCGCAGTAACTGAGTGGCAGTTAAAGAATTCACCCCTCCACTTT
TRBJ2-7 | TRBD2 | NA | TRBV11-2 | CASSPPLTILAGVSYEQYF | TGTGCCAGCAGCCCCCCTTTGACGATTTTAGCGGGAGTTTCCTACGAGCAGTACTTC